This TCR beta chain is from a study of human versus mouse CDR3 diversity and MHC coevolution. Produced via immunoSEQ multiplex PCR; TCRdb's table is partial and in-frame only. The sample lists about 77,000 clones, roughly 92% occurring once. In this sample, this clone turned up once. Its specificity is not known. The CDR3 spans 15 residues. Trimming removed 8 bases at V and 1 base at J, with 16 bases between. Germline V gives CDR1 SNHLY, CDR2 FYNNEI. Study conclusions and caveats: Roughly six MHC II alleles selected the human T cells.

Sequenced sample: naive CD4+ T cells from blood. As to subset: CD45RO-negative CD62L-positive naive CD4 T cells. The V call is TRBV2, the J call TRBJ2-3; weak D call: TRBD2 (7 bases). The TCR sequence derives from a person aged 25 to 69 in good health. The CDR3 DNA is TGTGCCAGCGGGAGGGGGGATCCTCGCACAGATACGCAGTATTTT. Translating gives CASGRGDPRTDTQYF.